What follows are 20 T cell receptor beta chains derived from one specimen sequenced in a study of PD-1 blockade in mismatch repair-deficient tumors (dated by TCRdb to the late 2010s). The library came from the immunoSEQ multiplex PCR assay. TCRdb limited this immuneACCESS table to in-frame rearrangements with V and J called. A share of clones is missing; checked studies link under half to unresolved V genes, and the rest is unexplained. The sample table shows about 38,000 clones, and around 84% are seen once. The ten largest clones capture around 3.9% of the sample. The material was peripheral blood, obtained approximately 1.5 years after starting pembrolizumab. The receptors were sampled from an adult with mismatch repair-deficient cancer.

The rearrangement uses TRBV5-4 and TRBJ2-3, with 8 bases that match TRBD2. The CDR3 is 14 residues long. Germline-derived CDR1 and CDR2 are SGHNT and YYREEE (reference sequence). V shed 7 bases, J shed 4 bases, and the junction held 8 bases outside the gene matches. Written as DNA, the CDR3 is TGTGCCAGCTGGGATAGCGGGACCCCAGATACGCAGTATTTT. Encoded protein: CASWDSGTPDTQYF.

This clone was observed a few times. The V gene is TRBV5-4, the J gene TRBJ1-4; D might be TRBD1 (6 bases). CDR1 and CDR2 from the germline V gene are SGHNT and YYREEE (reference sequence). With 0 bases removed from V and 8 bases from J, the gap between germline ends came to 14 bases. The CDR3 length is 15 residues. Here the CDR3 DNA reads TGTGCCAGCAGCTTGGATCCGGGGGCCCACGAAAAACTGTTTTTT. As protein: CASSLDPGAHEKLFF.

The chain has TRBV4-1 and TRBJ1-2; the D gene is possibly TRBD1 (6 bases). The CDR3 length is 15 residues. Per germline, CDR1 MGHRA and CDR2 YSYEKL. The germline V and J ends were trimmed by 1 base and 8 bases, with 17 bases remaining between them. The CDR3 sequence is CASSQVGQSVAGYTF. In DNA form, the CDR3 reads TGCGCCAGCAGCCAAGTTGGACAGTCCGTGGCCGGCTACACCTTC.

As for this clone: At one end the junction does not follow the germline gene, possibly because of a read error. This rearrangement joins TRBV7-7 to TRBJ2-5; the D gene is possibly TRBD2 (5 bases). Germline CDR1 is SSHAT and CDR2 is FNYEAQ (reference sequence). CDR3 length equals 13 residues. The CDR3 coding sequence is TGTGCTAGCAGCTTAGTCCTAGCAGAGACCCAGTACTTC. Translating gives CASSLVLAETQYF.

This sequence joins TRBV12-5 and TRBJ2-1; 9 bases map to TRBD2. CDR3 size: 16 residues. CDR1 is LGHNT, CDR2 FRNRAP, per germline. The trim removed 2 bases at V and 8 bases at J, leaving 10 bases unmatched. CDR3 region: CASGLTPPGLAYEQFF. The CDR3 coding sequence is TGTGCTAGTGGTTTGACGCCTCCGGGACTAGCCTATGAGCAGTTCTTC.

The rearrangement joins TRBV29-1 to TRBJ2-2; 9 bases map to TRBD1. This CDR3 region has 13 residues. V was clipped by 3 bases and J by 9 bases; unmatched bases: 5. Per germline, CDR1 SQVTM and CDR2 ANQGSEA. The CDR3 bases are TGCAGCGTTGAGGGGACAGGGATTAGGGAGCTGTTTTTT. Translated, it gives CSVEGTGIRELFF.

The V and J genes are TRBV2 and TRBJ2-3, with 7 bases fitting TRBD2. CDR1 and CDR2 from the germline V gene are SNHLY and FYNNEI. The CDR3 contains 16 residues. With 0 bases clipped from V and 6 bases from J, the junction kept 9 bases outside the gene matches. The chain's CDR3 is CASSEAISGKSDTQYF. The CDR3 DNA reads as TGTGCCAGCAGTGAAGCTATCAGCGGGAAGTCCGATACGCAGTATTTT.

The chain recombines TRBV5-1 with TRBJ2-6, with D uncertain. CDR1 is SGHRS and CDR2 is YFSETQ in the germline V gene. This CDR3 is 14 amino acids long. Trimming removed 4 bases from V and 0 bases from J, with 5 bases in between. The CDR3 here is CASSPVSGANVLTF. CDR3 DNA sequence: TGCGCCAGCAGCCCCGTCTCTGGGGCCAACGTCCTGACTTTC.

The V call is TRBV7-3, the J call TRBJ2-2; D unclear. This CDR3 contains 15 residues. Trimming pared 4 bases from V and 2 bases from J, leaving 11 bases between. The germline V gene encodes CDR1 SGHTA and CDR2 FQGTGA. The CDR3 region has the DNA TGTGCCAGCAGCTCCGGGTCTAGAAACACCGGGGAGCTGTTTTTT. It is translated as CASSSGSRNTGELFF.

The chain employs TRBV6-6 and TRBJ1-4; D possibly corresponds to TRBD1 (5 bases). V was cut by 10 bases and J by 7 bases, with 16 bases left in between. The CDR3 contains 13 residues. Germline V gene data show CDR1 as MNHNY and CDR2 as SVGAGI (reference sequence). In DNA, the CDR3 is TGTGCCACCCAGACAGATTGGGGTGAAAAACTGTTTTTT. This translates into CATQTDWGEKLFF.

This clone was found a few times. This chain uses TRBV29-1 with TRBJ1-1; 11 bases are shared with TRBD1. Germline V gene data show CDR1 as SQVTM and CDR2 as ANQGSEA. Trimming cost V 6 bases and J 7 bases; bases outside gene matches: 7. This CDR3 spans 13 amino acids. This CDR3 is CSVGTGGGGEAFF. In DNA, the CDR3 is TGCAGCGTCGGGACAGGGGGAGGGGGTGAAGCTTTCTTT.

V usage is TRBV7-8 and J usage is TRBJ2-1; 12 bases match TRBD2. The CDR3 covers 16 residues. The germline V gene has CDR1 SGHVS and CDR2 FQNEAQ. V lost 4 bases, J lost 5 bases, and 6 bases stayed unmatched. The CDR3 loop is CASSSDWTSGNNEQFF. In nucleotides, the CDR3 is TGTGCCAGCAGCTCCGACTGGACTAGCGGGAACAATGAGCAGTTCTTC.

V is TRBV6-5 and J is TRBJ2-3, with 9 bases aligning to TRBD2. Germline V gene lookup returns CDR1 MNHEY and CDR2 SVGAGI. CDR3 length: 13 amino acids. Trimming cost V 0 bases and J 12 bases; bases outside gene matches: 4. CDR3 region: CASSYSSLAGQYF. CDR3 nucleotides: TGTGCCAGCAGTTACTCGTCCCTAGCGGGACAGTATTTT.

The rearrangement links TRBV30 to TRBJ1-1; 9 nucleotides agree with TRBD1. The CDR3 is made up of 14 amino acids. The trim removed 0 bases at V and 9 bases at J, leaving 8 bases unmatched. CDR1 and CDR2 from the germline V gene are GTSNPN and SVGIG (reference sequence). In nucleotides, the CDR3 is TGTGCCTGGAGTGTACAAGGGACAGGGAAGAAAGCTTTCTTT. Protein: CAWSVQGTGKKAFF.

The chain uses TRBV19 and TRBJ1-5, with TRBD1 as a possible D gene (6 bases). The CDR3 consists of 15 residues. CDR1 LNHDA and CDR2 SQIVND come from the germline V gene (reference sequence). V lost 3 bases to trimming and J lost 3 bases, with 12 bases between them. CDR3 nucleotides: TGTGCCAGTAGTATGGCCAGGGGTGCCAATCAGCCCCAGCATTTT. Translating gives CASSMARGANQPQHF.

This clone was observed once. This chain joins TRBV27 and TRBJ2-3; a possible D gene is TRBD2 (5 bases). The CDR3 sequence is 12 residues long. Germline V lookup: CDR1 MNHEY, CDR2 SMNVEV (reference sequence). Trimming stripped 3 bases from V and 6 bases from J, with 7 bases between. The CDR3 DNA is TGTGCCAGCAGTTTGAGAGGGGATACGCAGTATTTT. Its protein product is CASSLRGDTQYF.

The rearrangement joins TRBV7-6 to TRBJ1-2, with a weak D call TRBD1 (6 bases). Germline assignment: CDR1 SGHVS and CDR2 FNYEAQ. The CDR3 has 15 residues. V gave up 5 bases and J gave up 5 bases, with 18 bases separating them. The CDR3 protein is CASSPSGQPYYGYTF. CDR3 bases: TGTGCCAGCAGCCCCTCCGGACAGCCCTATTATGGCTACACCTTC.

V is TRBV6-6 and J is TRBJ1-5; unclear D gene. The germline CDR1 and CDR2 sequences are MNHNY and SVGAGI (reference sequence). The V gene lost 4 bases and the J gene lost 4 bases, with 2 bases spanning the gap. CDR3 size: 11 residues. In nucleotides, the CDR3 is TGTGCCAGCAGTTCGAATCAGCCCCAGCATTTT. Its translation is CASSSNQPQHF.

The CDR3 nucleotides are TGTGCCAGCAGCCGAATGGGACAGACTAATGAAAAACTGTTTTTT. This translates into CASSRMGQTNEKLFF. V is TRBV6-5 and J is TRBJ1-4; 7 nucleotides align to TRBD1. CDR1 and CDR2 (germline): MNHEY, SVGAGI. The CDR3 runs 15 residues. Trimming took 6 bases from V and 2 from J; bases not matched to a gene: 6.

This clone was observed once. The chain employs TRBV21-1 and TRBJ1-5. TRBV21-1 is noted as a pseudogene. This CDR3 has 19 residues. DNA for the CDR3: TGTGCCAGCAGTGAAAAGATCCCGGAGAAAGCTCCGCGGGGTCAGCCCCAGCATTTT. Protein product: CASSEKIPEKAPRGQPQHF.